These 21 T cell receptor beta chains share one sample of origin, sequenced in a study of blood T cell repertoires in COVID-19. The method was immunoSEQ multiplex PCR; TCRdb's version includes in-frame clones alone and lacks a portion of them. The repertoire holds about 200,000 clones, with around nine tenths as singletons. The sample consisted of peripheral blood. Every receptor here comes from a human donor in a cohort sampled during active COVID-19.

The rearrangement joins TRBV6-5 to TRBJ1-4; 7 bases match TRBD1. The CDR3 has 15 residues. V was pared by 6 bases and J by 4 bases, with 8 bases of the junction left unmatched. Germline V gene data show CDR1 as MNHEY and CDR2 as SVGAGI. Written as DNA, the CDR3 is TGTGCCAGCAGGGCCCGACAGGGATATAATGAAAAACTGTTTTTT. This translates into CASRARQGYNEKLFF.

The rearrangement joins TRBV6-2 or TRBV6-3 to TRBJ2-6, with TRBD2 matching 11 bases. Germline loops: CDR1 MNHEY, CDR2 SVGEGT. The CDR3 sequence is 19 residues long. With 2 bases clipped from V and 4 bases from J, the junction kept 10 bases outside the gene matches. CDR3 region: CASSYPIAGGPSGANVLTF. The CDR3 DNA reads TGTGCCAGCAGTTACCCAATAGCGGGAGGGCCCTCCGGGGCCAACGTCCTGACTTTC.

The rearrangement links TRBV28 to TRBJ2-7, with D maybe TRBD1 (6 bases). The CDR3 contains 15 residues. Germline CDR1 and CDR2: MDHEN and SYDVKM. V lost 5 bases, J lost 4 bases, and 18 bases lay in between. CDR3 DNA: TGTGCCAGCAGTAGCTCCGGGACAATCCTTTACGAGCAGTACTTC. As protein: CASSSSGTILYEQYF. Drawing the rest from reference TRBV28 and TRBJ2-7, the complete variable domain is DVKVTQSSRYLVKRTGEKVFLECVQDMDHENMFWYRQDPGLGLRLIYFSYDVKMKEKGDIPEGYSVSREKKERFSLILESASTNQTSMYLCASSSSGTILYEQYFGPGTRLTVT.

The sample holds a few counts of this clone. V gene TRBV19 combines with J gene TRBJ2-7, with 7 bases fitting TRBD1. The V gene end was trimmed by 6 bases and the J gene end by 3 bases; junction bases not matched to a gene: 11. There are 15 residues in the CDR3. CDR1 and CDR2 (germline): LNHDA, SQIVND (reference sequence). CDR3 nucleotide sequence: TGTGCCAGTAGCTTACAGGGGTATAGTAACTACGAGCAGTACTTC. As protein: CASSLQGYSNYEQYF. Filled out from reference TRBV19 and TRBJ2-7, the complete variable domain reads DGGITQSPKYLFRKEGQNVTLSCEQNLNHDAMYWYRQDPGQGLRLIYYSQIVNDFQKGDIAEGYSVSREKKESFPLTVTSAQKNPTAFYLCASSLQGYSNYEQYFGPGTRLTVT.

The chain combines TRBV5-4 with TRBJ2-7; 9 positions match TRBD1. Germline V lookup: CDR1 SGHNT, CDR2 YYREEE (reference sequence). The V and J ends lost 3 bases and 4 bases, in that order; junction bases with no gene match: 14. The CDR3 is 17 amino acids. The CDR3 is CASSSKTTGTGLYEQYF. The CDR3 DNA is TGTGCCAGCAGCTCGAAAACTACGGGGACAGGGCTATACGAGCAGTACTTC.

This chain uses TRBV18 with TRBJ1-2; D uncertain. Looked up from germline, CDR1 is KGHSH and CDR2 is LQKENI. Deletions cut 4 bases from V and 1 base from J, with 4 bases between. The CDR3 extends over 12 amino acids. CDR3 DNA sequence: TGTGCCAGCTCACACAATAACTATGGCTACACCTTC. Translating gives CASSHNNYGYTF. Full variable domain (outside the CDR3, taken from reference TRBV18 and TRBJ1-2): NAGVMQNPRHLVRRRGQEARLRCSPMKGHSHVYWYRQLPEEGLKFMVYLQKENIIDESGMPKERFSAEFPKEGPSILRIQQVVRGDSAAYFCASSHNNYGYTFGSGTRLTVV.

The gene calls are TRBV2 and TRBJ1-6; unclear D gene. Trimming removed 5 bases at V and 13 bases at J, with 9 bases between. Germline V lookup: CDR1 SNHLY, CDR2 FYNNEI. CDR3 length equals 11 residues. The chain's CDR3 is CASSLGAPLHF. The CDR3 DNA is TGTGCCAGCAGTCTGGGAGCGCCCCTCCACTTT. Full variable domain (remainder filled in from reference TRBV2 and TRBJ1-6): EPEVTQTPSHQVTQMGQEVILRCVPISNHLYFYWYRQILGQKVEFLVSFYNNEISEKSEIFDDQFSVERPDGSNFTLKIRSTKLEDSAMYFCASSLGAPLHFGNGTRLTVT.

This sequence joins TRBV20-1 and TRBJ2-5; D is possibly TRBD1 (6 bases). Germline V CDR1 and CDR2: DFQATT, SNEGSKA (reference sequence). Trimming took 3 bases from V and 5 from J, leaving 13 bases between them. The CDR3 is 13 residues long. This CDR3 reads CSASKGVGETQYF. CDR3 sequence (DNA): TGCAGTGCTAGTAAGGGGGTCGGGGAGACCCAGTACTTC.

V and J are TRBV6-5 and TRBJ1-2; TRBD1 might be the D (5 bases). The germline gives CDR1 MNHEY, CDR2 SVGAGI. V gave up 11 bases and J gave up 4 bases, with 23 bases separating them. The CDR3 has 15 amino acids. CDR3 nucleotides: TGTGCCGGATCTGCAGGAGGGACGGTATTCTATGGCTACACCTTC. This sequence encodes CAGSAGGTVFYGYTF.

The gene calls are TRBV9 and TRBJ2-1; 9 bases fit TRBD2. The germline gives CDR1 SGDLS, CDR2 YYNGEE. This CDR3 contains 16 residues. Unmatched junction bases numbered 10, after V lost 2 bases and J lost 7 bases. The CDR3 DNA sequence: TGTGCCAGCAGCGTTTCATCGGGACTAGCAAGGAATGAGCAGTTCTTC. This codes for CASSVSSGLARNEQFF. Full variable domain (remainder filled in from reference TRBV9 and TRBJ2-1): DSGVTQTPKHLITATGQRVTLRCSPRSGDLSVYWYQQSLDQGLQFLIQYYNGEERAKGNILERFSAQQFPDLHSELNLSSLELGDSALYFCASSVSSGLARNEQFFGPGTRLTVL.

The CDR3 is CASSTTGSVIYAFF. The DNA of the CDR3 is TGTGCCAGCAGTACGACAGGGTCGGTCATATATGCTTTCTTT. V gene TRBV27 combines with J gene TRBJ1-1; TRBD1 matches at 7 bases. Trimming took 5 bases from V and 11 from J; bases not matched to a gene: 14. The CDR3 loop spans 14 amino acids. Per the germline V gene, CDR1 is MNHEY and CDR2 is SMNVEV (reference sequence).

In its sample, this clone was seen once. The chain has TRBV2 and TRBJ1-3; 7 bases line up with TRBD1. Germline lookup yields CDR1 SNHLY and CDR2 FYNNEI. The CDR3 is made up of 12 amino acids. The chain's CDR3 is CAAGGQQNTIYF. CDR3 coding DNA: TGTGCAGCAGGGGGACAGCAAAACACCATATATTTT.

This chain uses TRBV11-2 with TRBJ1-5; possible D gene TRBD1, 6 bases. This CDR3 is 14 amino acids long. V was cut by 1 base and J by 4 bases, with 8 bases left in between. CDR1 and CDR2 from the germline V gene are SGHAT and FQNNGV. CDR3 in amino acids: CASSLARGNQPQHF. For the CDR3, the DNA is TGTGCCAGCAGCTTAGCGAGGGGGAATCAGCCCCAGCATTTT.

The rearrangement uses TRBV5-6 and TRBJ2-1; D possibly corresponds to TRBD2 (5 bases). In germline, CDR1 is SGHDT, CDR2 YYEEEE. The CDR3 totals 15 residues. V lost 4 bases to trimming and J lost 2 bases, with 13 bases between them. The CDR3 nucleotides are TGTGCCAGCAGCCGTGGGCTAGCCCCCTACAATGAGCAGTTCTTC. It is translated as CASSRGLAPYNEQFF.

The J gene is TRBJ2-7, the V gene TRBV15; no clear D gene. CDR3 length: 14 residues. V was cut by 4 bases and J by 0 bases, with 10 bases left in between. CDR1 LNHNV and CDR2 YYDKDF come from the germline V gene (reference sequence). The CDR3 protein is CATSKDLFSYEQYF. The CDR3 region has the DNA TGTGCCACCAGCAAAGACCTGTTCTCCTACGAGCAGTACTTC.

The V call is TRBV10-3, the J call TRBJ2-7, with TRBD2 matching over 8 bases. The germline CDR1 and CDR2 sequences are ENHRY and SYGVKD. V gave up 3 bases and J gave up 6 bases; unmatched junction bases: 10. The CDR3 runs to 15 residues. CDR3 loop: CAISDEGTRLGEQYF. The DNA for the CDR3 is TGTGCCATCAGTGATGAAGGGACTAGACTCGGCGAGCAGTACTTC.

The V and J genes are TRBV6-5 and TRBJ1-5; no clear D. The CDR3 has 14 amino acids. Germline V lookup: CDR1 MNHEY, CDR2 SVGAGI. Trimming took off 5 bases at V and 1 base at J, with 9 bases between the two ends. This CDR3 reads CASSRGKSNQPQHF. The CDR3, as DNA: TGTGCCAGCAGTCGCGGGAAAAGCAATCAGCCCCAGCATTTT.

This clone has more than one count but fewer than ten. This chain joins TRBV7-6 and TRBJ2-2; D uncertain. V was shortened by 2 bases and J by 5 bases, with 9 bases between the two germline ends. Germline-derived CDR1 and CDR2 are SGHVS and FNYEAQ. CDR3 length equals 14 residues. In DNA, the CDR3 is TGTGCCAGCAGCTTATTTCTCGGGACCGGGGAGCTGTTTTTT. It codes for CASSLFLGTGELFF. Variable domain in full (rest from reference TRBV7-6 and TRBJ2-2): GAGVSQSPRYKVTKRGQDVALRCDPISGHVSLYWYRQALGQGPEFLTYFNYEAQQDKSGLPNDRFSAERPEGSISTLTIQRTEQRDSAMYRCASSLFLGTGELFFGEGSRLTVL.

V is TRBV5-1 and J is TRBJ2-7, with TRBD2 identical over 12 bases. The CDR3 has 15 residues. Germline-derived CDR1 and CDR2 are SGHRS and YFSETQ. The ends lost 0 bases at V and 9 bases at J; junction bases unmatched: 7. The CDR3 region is CASSLEASGGAWQYF. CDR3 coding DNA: TGCGCCAGCAGCTTGGAGGCTAGCGGGGGGGCCTGGCAGTACTTC.

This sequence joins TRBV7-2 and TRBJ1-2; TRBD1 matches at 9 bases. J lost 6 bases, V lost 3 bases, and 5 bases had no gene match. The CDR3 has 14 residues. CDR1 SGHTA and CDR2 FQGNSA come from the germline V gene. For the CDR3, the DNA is TGTGCCAGCAGCTTCGACAGGGGGATGAATGGCTACACCTTC. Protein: CASSFDRGMNGYTF.

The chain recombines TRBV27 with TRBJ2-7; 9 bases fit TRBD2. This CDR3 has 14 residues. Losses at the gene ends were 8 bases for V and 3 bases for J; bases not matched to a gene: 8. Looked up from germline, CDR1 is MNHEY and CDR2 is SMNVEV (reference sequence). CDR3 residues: CASRGGGDSYEQYF. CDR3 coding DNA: TGTGCCAGCCGGGGCGGGGGGGACAGCTACGAGCAGTACTTC.